A selection of T cell receptor beta chains follows, all from one sample in a study of human T cells and chemical hapten exposure. MiXCR, run by TCRdb on the RACE reads, gives a single entry per CDR3 protein. The table lists approximately 60,000 distinct CDR3 sequences, more than 9.5% of them singletons. This specimen was whole blood, taken in connection with sensitization to the hapten diphenylcyclopropenone (DPC). All receptors come from a woman aged 25 to 45 with alopecia areata. Some clones in this sample may be carry-over from other donors' samples. Both conserved end residues are part of each CDR3. A D gene is named only where the DNA matches it firmly. Where a row states a size, it is once, few, many or the class of an expanded clone; other rows omit it.

TRBV28	NA	NA	TRBJ1-4	TGTGCCAGCGGGAGGGCCAGCATAAATGAAAAACTGTTTTTT	CASGRASINEKLFF
TRBV7-2	NA	few	TRBJ2-3	TGTGCCAGCAGCTTAACCTTCGCAGATACGCAGTATTTT	CASSLTFADTQYF
TRBV25-1	TRBD2	few	TRBJ2-3	TGTGCCAGCAGTGAATGGACTAGCGGGAGTTCGGGTCCAGATACGCAGTATTTT	CASSEWTSGSSGPDTQYF
TRBV7-2	TRBD2	NA	TRBJ2-1	TGTGCCAGCAGCTTATCTGCGACTAGCGGGAGAACTGAGCAGTTCTTC	CASSLSATSGRTEQFF
TRBV7-2	TRBD2	NA	TRBJ2-3	TGTGCCAGCAACTCGGGACTAGCGGGCCAGAGTACGCAGTATTTT	CASNSGLAGQSTQYF
TRBV4-3	TRBD2	many	TRBJ2-7	TGCGCCAGCAGCCCAGAACTAGCGGTGGGCTACGAGCAGTACTTC	CASSPELAVGYEQYF
TRBV19	NA	many	TRBJ2-2	TGTGCCAGTGCTGAACGGGACAAGGTCAACACCGGGGAGCTGTTTTTT	CASAERDKVNTGELFF
TRBV27	NA	many	TRBJ1-1	TGTGCCAGCAGTCTGAACAGGGAGGTCACTGAAGCTTTCTTT	CASSLNREVTEAFF
TRBV7-2	NA	NA	TRBJ1-2	TGTGCCAGCAGCTACTACGTCGGGGCGGTAGGGTATGGCTACACCTTC	CASSYYVGAVGYGYTF
TRBV27	TRBD2	many	TRBJ2-3	TGTGCCAGCAGTACTGTTGGCGGGAGAGGGACAGATACGCAGTATTTT	CASSTVGGRGTDTQYF
TRBV19	NA	few	TRBJ1-5	TGTGCCAGTAGGATCCTCCACAACGGGGCGATAAAGGAGCCCCAGCATTTT	CASRILHNGAIKEPQHF
TRBV27	NA	many	TRBJ2-5	TGTGCCAGCAGCAAGTCATCGAATGGGGGGACCCAGTACTTC	CASSKSSNGGTQYF
TRBV6-5	TRBD2	few	TRBJ2-1	TGTGCCAGCATCCCTAGCGGGGGCCCATACAATGAGCAGTTCTTC	CASIPSGGPYNEQFF
TRBV6-2/TRBV6-3	TRBD1	few	TRBJ1-6	TGTGCCAGCAGTTACCTCCCGGGACAGGGAGGATCACCCCTCCACTTT	CASSYLPGQGGSPLHF
TRBV6-5	NA	few	TRBJ1-5	TGTGCCAGCAGTACAAGATCCGGGGGTCAGCCCCAGCATTTT	CASSTRSGGQPQHF
TRBV3-1	NA	many	TRBJ2-3	TGTGCCAGCAGCTTCGGTTCTAGCACAGATACGCAGTATTTT	CASSFGSSTDTQYF
TRBV12-3/TRBV12-4	NA	NA	TRBJ1-5	TGTGCCAGCAGTCTCCGACTCTGGGGACAGCCCCAGCATTTT	CASSLRLWGQPQHF
TRBV23-1	NA	many	TRBJ1-5	TGCGCCAGCAGTCTGGACTGCGCCTTCAATCAGCCCCAGCATTTT	CASSLDCAFNQPQHF
TRBV12-5	NA	many	TRBJ1-5	TGTGCTAGTGGTTTGGTGGGGCCCCAGCATTTT	CASGLVGPQHF
TRBV7-3	NA	few	TRBJ1-1	TGTGCCAGCAGATCCCATATGAACACTGAAGCTTTCTTT	CASRSHMNTEAFF
TRBV7-9	NA	NA	TRBJ1-2	TGTGCCAGCAGCTCAGGGAGGCGCGACACCTTC	CASSSGRRDTF
TRBV29-1	NA	NA	TRBJ1-1	TGCAGCGTTGGAATGGGTTGGGGAGCCCTGAACACTGAAGCTTTCTTT	CSVGMGWGALNTEAFF
TRBV12-3/TRBV12-4	TRBD1	NA	TRBJ1-5	TGTGCCAGCAGTTTAGTCAGGGGGTTCCAGCATTTT	CASSLVRGFQHF
TRBV7-6	NA	few	TRBJ2-7	TGTGCCAGCAGCCCACCAGACCTTGCCTACGAGCAGTACTTC	CASSPPDLAYEQYF
TRBV29-1	NA	NA	TRBJ2-7	TGCAGCGTTGAAGTTGGACACCGATACGAGCAGTACTTC	CSVEVGHRYEQYF
TRBV29-1	NA	NA	TRBJ2-1	TGCAGCGTTGCCGGTAGCTCCTACAATGAGCAGTTCTTC	CSVAGSSYNEQFF
TRBV27	NA	many	TRBJ1-5	TGTGCCAGCAGCGGACGGGTGAGTCAGCCCCAGCATTTT	CASSGRVSQPQHF
TRBV6-1	TRBD1	many	TRBJ1-1	TGTGCCAGCAGAAGAGACAGGGACAAGGTCGAAGCTTTCTTT	CASRRDRDKVEAFF